The 23 T cell receptor beta chains below come from one sample, sequenced in a study of blood T cell repertoires in COVID-19. Clones were sequenced by immunoSEQ multiplex PCR, and TCRdb holds only the in-frame ones, with some missing. The sample holds under 250,000 clones, around 81% seen once. Input material: PBMCs or T cells enriched from blood (not recorded which). All receptors derive from a man aged 30 to 39 with acute COVID-19.

Note on this clone: This CDR3 is also generated by other DNA sequences in the sample. The chain is built from TRBV5-1 and TRBJ2-5; D remains ambiguous. The CDR3 is made up of 12 amino acids. Germline-derived CDR1 and CDR2 are SGHRS and YFSETQ. Deletions cut 2 bases from V and 3 bases from J, with 5 bases between. CDR3 sequence reads: CASSFREETQYF. CDR3 sequence (DNA): TGCGCCAGCAGCTTCCGGGAAGAGACCCAGTACTTC.

The chain carries TRBV2 and TRBJ2-3; 9 bases agree with TRBD2. Germline CDR1 and CDR2: SNHLY and FYNNEI. The junction had 8 bases not matched to a gene; V was cut back by 2 bases and J by 2 bases. The CDR3 has 17 amino acids. The CDR3 loop is CASSELAGRASTDTQYF. In nucleotides, the CDR3 is TGTGCCAGCAGTGAACTAGCGGGGCGGGCCTCCACAGATACGCAGTATTTT.

The V gene is TRBV7-9, the J gene TRBJ1-2; possibly TRBD1 for D (5 bases). Trimming left V 4 bases short and J 5 bases short, with 17 bases between. The CDR3 is 15 residues long. The germline V gene encodes CDR1 SEHNR and CDR2 FQNEAQ (reference sequence). CDR3 region: CASSYGGVEGYGYTF. CDR3 DNA sequence: TGTGCCAGCAGCTACGGGGGGGTAGAAGGGTATGGCTACACCTTC. The variable domain in full, with the rest retrieved from reference TRBV7-9 and TRBJ1-2, is DTGVSQNPRHKITKRGQNVTFRCDPISEHNRLYWYRQTLGQGPEFLTYFQNEAQLEKSRLLSDRFSAERPKGSFSTLEIQRTEQGDSAMYLCASSYGGVEGYGYTFGSGTRLTVV.

The gene calls are TRBV5-1 and TRBJ2-3; D is possibly TRBD1 (5 bases). The CDR3 totals 14 residues. Trimming cost V 4 bases and J 2 bases, with 11 bases left between them. Germline CDR1 reads SGHRS; CDR2 reads YFSETQ. CDR3 DNA: TGCGCCAGCAGCGAGACAGCATTCACAGATACGCAGTATTTT. Translated: CASSETAFTDTQYF.

This chain joins TRBV10-2 and TRBJ1-2; D may be TRBD1 (5 bases). V dropped 2 bases and J dropped 3 bases, with 10 bases sitting between them. Germline CDR1 reads WSHSY; CDR2 reads SAAADI. The CDR3 spans 14 residues. CDR3 sequence: CASSERTGDYGYTF. CDR3 nucleotides: TGCGCCAGCAGTGAGCGAACAGGAGACTATGGCTACACCTTC.

The chain recombines TRBV9 with TRBJ1-6; D is perhaps TRBD1 (5 bases). Germline V gene lookup returns CDR1 SGDLS and CDR2 YYNGEE. The CDR3 has 11 amino acids. With 10 bases removed from V and 7 bases from J, the gap between germline ends came to 9 bases. CDR3 loop: CAVGANSPLHF. The DNA for the CDR3 is TGTGCCGTTGGGGCCAATTCACCCCTCCACTTT.

The sample holds one count of this clone. The sample carries other DNA sequences with the same CDR3. J is TRBJ2-5 and V is TRBV27, with TRBD1 as a possible D gene (6 bases). V dropped 5 bases and J dropped 5 bases, with 15 bases sitting between them. The CDR3 is made up of 14 amino acids. Germline CDR1 reads MNHEY; CDR2 reads SMNVEV (reference sequence). The CDR3 coding sequence is TGTGCCAGCAGTAGGGGGAAGGGCACGGAGACCCAGTACTTC. Residues: CASSRGKGTETQYF.

The rearrangement links TRBV5-1 to TRBJ2-1, with D possibly TRBD2 on 6 matching bases. Germline V gene data show CDR1 as SGHRS and CDR2 as YFSETQ. Trimming removed 0 bases from V and 2 bases from J, with 9 bases in between. This CDR3 has 15 amino acids. The CDR3 region is CASSLVAATYNEQFF. In nucleotides, the CDR3 is TGCGCCAGCAGCTTGGTAGCGGCAACCTACAATGAGCAGTTCTTC.

The CDR3 DNA reads as TGTGCCACCCAGGGTGTGTGGAATTCACCCCTCCACTTT. Protein sequence: CATQGVWNSPLHF. The gene calls are TRBV6-5 and TRBJ1-6; tentatively, D is TRBD1 (5 bases). The CDR3 has 13 amino acids. With 10 bases removed from V and 7 bases from J, the gap between germline ends came to 14 bases. Germline CDR1 and CDR2: MNHEY and SVGAGI.

This chain joins TRBV5-4 and TRBJ1-1; 9 bases are shared with TRBD1. The CDR3 is 15 amino acids. The germline V gene has CDR1 SGHNT and CDR2 YYREEE (reference sequence). Trimming removed 0 bases from V and 5 bases from J; junction bases left unmatched: 5. CDR3 amino acids: CASSLDGTGRTEAFF. The CDR3 region has the DNA TGTGCCAGCAGCTTGGACGGGACAGGGAGAACTGAAGCTTTCTTT.

Points on this clone: An end of the junction does not agree with germline; a read error may underlie this. J is TRBJ2-3 and V is TRBV7-3, with TRBD2 matching over 8 bases. Germline values: CDR1 SGHTA, CDR2 FQGTGA. CDR3 length: 18 residues. The CDR3 loop reads CASSITSGETQRLNTQYF. The CDR3 region has the DNA TGTGCCAGCAGCATAACTAGCGGAGAAACCCAGAGGTTGAATACGCAGTATTTT.

In DNA, the CDR3 is TGTGCCTGGAGTGTACTCTTCGGAGTCACCGGGGAGCTGTTTTTT. Translating it yields CAWSVLFGVTGELFF. The chain is built from TRBV30 and TRBJ2-2; no definite D call. V was clipped by 0 bases and J by 4 bases, with 12 bases between them. CDR1 GTSNPN and CDR2 SVGIG come from the germline V gene (reference sequence). This CDR3 has 15 residues.

This chain connects TRBV18 to TRBJ1-4; TRBD1 matches 11 bases. Trimming removed 6 bases from V and 2 bases from J; junction bases left unmatched: 2. The CDR3 runs 15 residues. CDR1 is KGHSH, CDR2 LQKENI, per germline. In nucleotides, the CDR3 is TGTGCCAGCTCCCGGGACAGGGGGACTAATGAAAAACTGTTTTTT. Its protein is CASSRDRGTNEKLFF.

The chain combines TRBV5-6 with TRBJ1-4, with 9 bases lining up with TRBD1. V lost 2 bases and J lost 7; bases outside the gene matches: 9. Per the germline V gene, CDR1 is SGHDT and CDR2 is YYEEEE. This CDR3 has 16 amino acids. CDR3 nucleotides: TGTGCCAGCAGCTTAGAACAGGGGGCATTGGCTGAAAAACTGTTTTTT. Protein: CASSLEQGALAEKLFF.

This clone came up many times. The chain is built from TRBV6-4 and TRBJ2-3; TRBD2 aligns across 9 bases. V was clipped by 0 bases and J by 4 bases; unmatched bases: 11. The CDR3 contains 18 residues. Per germline, CDR1 MRHNA and CDR2 SNTAGT. CDR3 DNA sequence: TGTGCCAGCAGTGACTCGGACAATAGCGGGGGTTCAGCAGATACGCAGTATTTT. It is translated as CASSDSDNSGGSADTQYF.

The CDR3 nucleotides are TGTGCCAGCAGCAAAGCTCCGGGAACTTATGGTCCCGGGGAGCTGTTTTTT. It is translated as CASSKAPGTYGPGELFF. V usage is TRBV21-1 and J usage is TRBJ2-2; whether TRBD2, the table's D call, matches the DNA was not checked. TRBV21-1 is labeled a pseudogene. The CDR3 has 17 residues.

This chain joins TRBV10-1 and TRBJ2-7; the match to TRBD2 covers 8 bases. The length of the CDR3 is 15 residues. Germline-derived CDR1 and CDR2 are WNHNN and SYGVQD (reference sequence). V was clipped by 2 bases and J by 9 bases; unmatched bases: 12. The CDR3 DNA follows: TGCGCCAGCAGTGAGACTAGCGGACCGTTACGAGGGCAGTACTTC. Translating gives CASSETSGPLRGQYF.

The gene calls are TRBV6-2 or TRBV6-3 and TRBJ2-5; no reliable D call. V was trimmed by 3 bases and J by 7 bases, leaving 21 bases between them. Germline CDR1 reads MNHEY; CDR2 reads SVGEGT. The CDR3 consists of 16 residues. The CDR3 protein is CASSYLRVVALGTQYF. As DNA, the CDR3 is TGTGCCAGCAGTTATCTCAGAGTAGTAGCCCTAGGGACCCAGTACTTC.

This clone came up once. The rearrangement uses TRBV6-5 and TRBJ2-2, with D unclear. There are 13 residues in the CDR3. With 7 bases removed from V and 5 bases from J, the gap between germline ends came to 11 bases. Germline CDR1 is MNHEY and CDR2 is SVGAGI. The CDR3 sequence is CASNPVGTGELFF. CDR3 nucleotide sequence: TGTGCCAGCAACCCAGTCGGGACCGGGGAGCTGTTTTTT.

The chain has TRBV11-1 and TRBJ2-7; D may be TRBD2 (7 bases). The germline gives CDR1 SGHAT, CDR2 FQDESV (reference sequence). V was pared by 0 bases and J by 7 bases, with 19 bases between. The CDR3 consists of 16 residues. CDR3 DNA sequence: TGTGCCAGCAGCTTAGCGCAGATCGGGGGGCCTGGGGAGCAGTACTTC. Translated: CASSLAQIGGPGEQYF.

A word on this clone: This sample includes further DNA sequences coding for the same CDR3. The gene calls are TRBV14 and TRBJ2-1, with TRBD2 matching over 14 bases. CDR3 length equals 15 residues. V was clipped by 4 bases and J by 7 bases; unmatched bases: 3. Germline loops: CDR1 SGHDN, CDR2 FVKESK. CDR3 nucleotide sequence: TGTGCCAGCAGCCCGACTAGCGGGGGGGCAAATGAGCAGTTCTTC. It encodes CASSPTSGGANEQFF.

This chain links TRBV6-4 with TRBJ2-1; 7 bases fit TRBD2. Losses at the gene ends were 2 bases for V and 6 bases for J; bases not matched to a gene: 10. The CDR3 extends over 16 amino acids. Germline V gives CDR1 MRHNA, CDR2 SNTAGT. CDR3 in amino acids: CASSDQGSTGGNEQFF. In DNA form, the CDR3 reads TGTGCCAGCAGTGACCAGGGTTCGACGGGGGGCAATGAGCAGTTCTTC.

The gene calls are TRBV5-1 and TRBJ2-2; no reliable D call. V lost 3 bases, J lost 0 bases, and 12 bases lay in between. Germline V gene data show CDR1 as SGHRS and CDR2 as YFSETQ. This CDR3 has 16 residues. DNA of the CDR3: TGCGCCAGCAGCTGGGCCCCAGAAGCGAACACCGGGGAGCTGTTTTTT. Protein sequence: CASSWAPEANTGELFF.